This note documents a single T cell receptor beta chain sequence. The target antigen is unknown. Both 60 Vbeta primers and 13 Jbeta primers went into the PCR. Original processing methods: A later analysis counted around 80 million unique TCR beta chains, around 10 million shared. Method: immunoSEQ multiplex PCR; TCRdb's copy keeps in-frame clones and lacks some. The V and J calls and clone size come from that table; D and trimming were worked out from the DNA. The sample lists about 180,000 clones, roughly three quarters occurring once. Germline V gives CDR1 SQVTM, CDR2 ANQGSEA. The CDR3 covers 14 residues. V shed 6 bases and J shed 8 bases, with 22 bases lying between them. This sample was included in a study of cytomegalovirus exposure and HLA in healthy donors. Study-wide findings and caveats: Later examination showed HLA-associated TCR beta chains had greater clonal expansion than equally common others. Three CMV-associated chains proved CMV antigen-specific in vitro. Fewer N-insertions (relative to the approximately 700-donor mean) were reportedly seen in an Asian-associated ancestry cluster in a later analysis.

The sequence was obtained from a woman in her thirties in good health and CMV-seropositive. This chain uses TRBV29-1 with TRBJ1-2; D is perhaps TRBD1 (6 bases). The sequencing input was PBMCs. CDR3 sequence reads: CSVALRTAAWGYTF. The CDR3 bases are TGCAGCGTCGCCCTCCGGACAGCCGCTTGGGGCTACACCTTC.